Below are 26 T cell receptor beta chains sequenced from a single sample in a study of blood T cell repertoires in COVID-19. Here immunoSEQ multiplex PCR was the method, and the copy in TCRdb shows in-frame clones only, minus some. The sample has 240,000 or so clones; 70% to 90% are singletons. The sample comprised PBMCs or T cells enriched from blood (not recorded which). The receptors stem from a man aged 45-65 years who had been exposed to COVID-19.

This chain uses TRBV14 with TRBJ2-7; maybe TRBD2 (6 bases). V lost 6 bases and J 6 bases, leaving 18 bases between the germline ends. CDR1 is SGHDN and CDR2 is FVKESK in the germline V gene. The CDR3 is 14 residues long. The CDR3 is CASSLLVAEGEQYF. Written as DNA, the CDR3 is TGTGCCAGCAGTCTTTTAGTTGCGGAGGGCGAGCAGTACTTC.

The rearrangement links TRBV7-9 to TRBJ2-3; maybe TRBD2 (6 bases). This CDR3 is 16 amino acids long. The germline V gene encodes CDR1 SEHNR and CDR2 FQNEAQ (reference sequence). Trimming took off 6 bases at V and 4 bases at J, with 20 bases between the two ends. The chain's CDR3 is CASSVRAGGGADTQYF. The CDR3 DNA is TGTGCCAGCAGTGTCCGGGCCGGAGGCGGGGCAGATACGCAGTATTTT.

This chain joins TRBV4-1 and TRBJ2-1; 8 nucleotides align to TRBD1. Germline V CDR1 and CDR2: MGHRA, YSYEKL. The CDR3 spans 17 residues. V lost 0 bases to trimming and J lost 4 bases; unmatched junction nucleotides: 8. CDR3 protein: CASSQDPPGQEYNEQFF. The CDR3 DNA is TGCGCCAGCAGCCAAGATCCGCCGGGACAGGAATACAATGAGCAGTTCTTC.

The chain recombines TRBV11-2 with TRBJ2-1, with 7 bases aligning to TRBD1. Germline CDR1 reads SGHAT; CDR2 reads FQNNGV. This CDR3 has 18 amino acids. The J segment lost 10 bases and the V segment lost 5 bases, leaving 23 bases of the junction unmatched. The CDR3 is CASSRPAPRDSDVPEQFF. The DNA for the CDR3 is TGTGCCAGCAGCCGTCCCGCCCCTAGGGACAGCGACGTGCCAGAGCAGTTCTTC.

This clone was picked up a small number of times. This chain uses TRBV9 with TRBJ2-2, with TRBD1 identical over 7 bases. Losses at the gene ends were 0 bases for V and 1 base for J; bases not matched to a gene: 6. This CDR3 region has 17 residues. In germline, CDR1 is SGDLS, CDR2 YYNGEE. In nucleotides, the CDR3 is TGTGCCAGCAGCGTAGGCCGAAGGGACAGGAACACCGGGGAGCTGTTTTTT. This translates into CASSVGRRDRNTGELFF.

This chain's CDR3 is CASSRAGGETQYF. The CDR3 DNA follows: TGCGCCAGCAGTCGAGCGGGGGGAGAGACCCAGTACTTC. The V gene is TRBV10-2, the J gene TRBJ2-5, with 9 bases that match TRBD2. V trimming: 5 bases; J trimming: 4 bases; junction bases outside the gene matches: 2. CDR1 is WSHSY and CDR2 is SAAADI in the germline V gene. CDR3 length: 13 amino acids.

The chain links TRBV15 to TRBJ2-3; TRBD2 matches at 11 bases. CDR3 length equals 17 residues. Germline V lookup: CDR1 LNHNV, CDR2 YYDKDF (reference sequence). Trimming removed 0 bases from V and 4 bases from J; junction bases left unmatched: 6. Here the CDR3 DNA reads TGTGCCACCAGCAGAGATTTTAGACTAGCGGGACCAGATACGCAGTATTTT. Translated: CATSRDFRLAGPDTQYF.

V and J are TRBV2 and TRBJ1-2; 8 bases line up with TRBD1. The CDR3 totals 16 residues. Germline-derived CDR1 and CDR2 are SNHLY and FYNNEI. V was pared by 8 bases and J by 2 bases, with 13 bases of the junction left unmatched. The CDR3 DNA sequence: TGTGCCAGCCCGAAGGGACAGGTCCGAATAAACTATGGCTACACCTTC. Translating gives CASPKGQVRINYGYTF.

V and J are TRBV5-5 and TRBJ2-7; 12 bases are shared with TRBD2. The CDR3 covers 17 residues. V dropped 4 bases and J dropped 4; count of bases not matched to a gene: 12. Germline-derived CDR1 and CDR2 are SGHKS and YYEKEE (reference sequence). The CDR3 nucleotides are TGTGCCAGCAGCCCCCAGACTAGCGGGAGCTTTGGGTACGAGCAGTACGTC. Its translation: CASSPQTSGSFGYEQYV.

This chain uses TRBV7-2 with TRBJ2-5; a weak D match, TRBD2 (6 bases). CDR1 is SGHTA and CDR2 is FQGNSA in the germline V gene. V lost 3 bases and J 2 bases, leaving 10 bases between the germline ends. The CDR3 runs to 14 residues. The CDR3 DNA follows: TGTGCCAGCAGCTTCGACCGGGGGCAAGAGACCCAGTACTTC. Amino acids: CASSFDRGQETQYF.

The V call is TRBV7-2, the J call TRBJ1-5; no clear D. The germline CDR1 and CDR2 sequences are SGHTA and FQGNSA. This CDR3 comprises 16 residues. V was trimmed by 5 bases and J by 0 bases, leaving 14 bases between them. The CDR3 reads CASSKMGQSSNQPQHF. In nucleotides, the CDR3 is TGTGCCAGCAGCAAAATGGGCCAGAGTAGCAATCAGCCCCAGCATTTT. The complete variable domain, with remaining parts taken from reference TRBV7-2 and TRBJ1-5, reads GAGVSQSPSNKVTEKGKDVELRCDPISGHTALYWYRQSLGQGLEFLIYFQGNSAPDKSGLPSDRFSAERTGGSVSTLTIQRTQQEDSAVYLCASSKMGQSSNQPQHFGDGTRLSIL.

This chain links TRBV5-1 with TRBJ1-5, with D unresolved. The CDR3 runs to 14 residues. V lost 0 bases, J lost 5 bases, and 9 bases lay in between. Per germline, CDR1 SGHRS and CDR2 YFSETQ. CDR3 nucleotides: TGCGCCAGCAGCTTGGGAGGGCCCGATCAGCCCCAGCATTTT. Translating gives CASSLGGPDQPQHF.

The rearrangement links TRBV30 to TRBJ2-5, with TRBD2 matching over 8 bases. The CDR3 is 15 amino acids. V shed 4 bases, J shed 5 bases, and the junction held 12 bases outside the gene matches. From germline, CDR1 is GTSNPN and CDR2 SVGIG (reference sequence). The CDR3 reads CAWKPGGARRETQYF. CDR3 DNA: TGTGCCTGGAAACCCGGGGGGGCCCGACGGGAGACCCAGTACTTC.

The rearrangement joins TRBV6-5 to TRBJ1-1; D is possibly TRBD1 (5 bases). The CDR3 has 16 residues. V was pared by 2 bases and J by 0 bases, with 13 bases between. The V gene's germline CDR1 is MNHEY and CDR2 SVGAGI. CDR3 sequence (DNA): TGTGCCAGCAGTTACGATTACAGGAGCATGAACACTGAAGCTTTCTTT. The encoded protein is CASSYDYRSMNTEAFF.

This rearrangement joins TRBV11-1 to TRBJ2-5; TRBD2 might be the D (6 bases). The CDR3 covers 15 residues. The V and J ends lost 3 bases and 5 bases respectively, with 16 bases between them. Germline V gives CDR1 SGHAT, CDR2 FQDESV (reference sequence). Here the CDR3 reads CASSFINPAGETQYF. CDR3 nucleotide sequence: TGTGCCAGCAGCTTCATAAATCCCGCGGGGGAGACCCAGTACTTC.

The chain is built from TRBV20-1 and TRBJ2-3; 7 nucleotides match TRBD1. The length of the CDR3 is 11 residues. After removal of 5 bases from V and 8 bases from J, the junction contained 4 bases not matched to a gene. Germline V gene lookup returns CDR1 DFQATT and CDR2 SNEGSKA (reference sequence). The CDR3 protein is CSAPQGFTQYF. CDR3 DNA: TGCAGTGCTCCACAGGGGTTTACGCAGTATTTT.

The chain carries TRBV5-6 and TRBJ1-2; 9 bases match TRBD1. Looked up from germline, CDR1 is SGHDT and CDR2 is YYEEEE. The V and J ends lost 4 bases and 3 bases, in that order; junction bases with no gene match: 7. The CDR3 has 15 amino acids. The CDR3 sequence is CASSRRDREDYGYTF. The CDR3 region has the DNA TGTGCCAGCAGCCGCAGGGACAGGGAAGACTATGGCTACACCTTC.

The gene calls are TRBV28 and TRBJ1-1; the D is unclear. The germline V gene has CDR1 MDHEN and CDR2 SYDVKM. Between the trimmed V and J ends, which lost 6 bases and 0 bases, there was a span of 8 bases. The CDR3 runs 13 residues. CDR3 amino acids: CASSTPMNTEAFF. Here the CDR3 DNA reads TGTGCCAGCAGCACACCGATGAACACTGAAGCTTTCTTT.

V gene TRBV2 combines with J gene TRBJ1-1; D perhaps matches TRBD1 (6 bases). The germline V gene encodes CDR1 SNHLY and CDR2 FYNNEI. V lost 2 bases and J 5 bases, leaving 15 bases between the germline ends. This CDR3 region has 15 residues. The CDR3 is CASSEWGQGLTEAFF. CDR3 in DNA: TGTGCCAGCAGTGAATGGGGGCAGGGGTTAACTGAAGCTTTCTTT. Full variable domain (remainder filled in from reference TRBV2 and TRBJ1-1): EPEVTQTPSHQVTQMGQEVILRCVPISNHLYFYWYRQILGQKVEFLVSFYNNEISEKSEIFDDQFSVERPDGSNFTLKIRSTKLEDSAMYFCASSEWGQGLTEAFFGQGTRLTVV.

The rearrangement joins TRBV6-4 to TRBJ2-1; possible D gene TRBD1, 5 bases. The CDR3 loop spans 14 amino acids. CDR1 and CDR2 from the germline V gene are MRHNA and SNTAGT. Trimming pared 7 bases from V and 9 bases from J, leaving 19 bases between. The CDR3 spells CASTPQYDSTEQFF. The CDR3 DNA reads TGTGCCAGCACTCCCCAATACGACAGCACTGAGCAGTTCTTC.

This clone appeared a few times. The chain recombines TRBV29-1 with TRBJ1-1, with a tentative D call TRBD1 (6 bases). The V end was cut by 4 bases, the J end by 1 base, with 10 bases between. The CDR3 extends over 13 amino acids. Looked up from germline, CDR1 is SQVTM and CDR2 is ANQGSEA. The CDR3 bases are TGCAGCGTTGCCGGACAGCCGAACACTGAAGCTTTCTTT. Translation: CSVAGQPNTEAFF.

This clone appeared a few times. The genes are TRBV7-9 and TRBJ1-1; D call uncertain. Germline V gene data show CDR1 as SEHNR and CDR2 as FQNEAQ (reference sequence). Trimming cost V 5 bases and J 0 bases, with 13 bases left between them. This CDR3 region has 15 residues. CDR3 sequence reads: CASSQTGILNTEAFF. CDR3 coding DNA: TGTGCCAGCAGCCAGACCGGGATTTTGAACACTGAAGCTTTCTTT.

The chain employs TRBV28 and TRBJ1-5; a possible D gene is TRBD1 (5 bases). Germline values: CDR1 MDHEN, CDR2 SYDVKM. Trimming pared 5 bases from V and 6 bases from J, leaving 11 bases between. CDR3 size: 13 residues. In DNA form, the CDR3 reads TGTGCCAGCAGTGGGGGAGGGAGTCAGCCCCAGCATTTT. It codes for CASSGGGSQPQHF. The full variable domain, completed using reference TRBV28 and TRBJ1-5, is DVKVTQSSRYLVKRTGEKVFLECVQDMDHENMFWYRQDPGLGLRLIYFSYDVKMKEKGDIPEGYSVSREKKERFSLILESASTNQTSMYLCASSGGGSQPQHFGDGTRLSIL.

J is TRBJ2-7 and V is TRBV6-1, with TRBD1 matching over 9 bases. CDR1 and CDR2 from the germline V gene are MNHNS and SASEGT. V was pared by 1 base and J by 6 bases, with 7 bases of the junction left unmatched. CDR3 length equals 15 residues. The CDR3 reads CASSEGDRVPVEQYF. CDR3 in DNA: TGTGCCAGCAGTGAAGGGGACAGGGTGCCGGTCGAGCAGTACTTC.

The V call is TRBV5-5, the J call TRBJ2-7; the match to TRBD1 covers 7 bases. From germline, CDR1 is SGHKS and CDR2 YYEKEE (reference sequence). The trim removed 1 base at V and 4 bases at J, leaving 8 bases unmatched. The CDR3 runs 15 residues. CDR3 loop: CASSLFVQGMYEQYF. CDR3 DNA: TGTGCCAGCAGCTTGTTTGTACAGGGGATGTACGAGCAGTACTTC. Full variable domain (missing parts from reference TRBV5-5 and TRBJ2-7): DAGVTQSPTHLIKTRGQQVTLRCSPISGHKSVSWYQQVLGQGPQFIFQYYEKEERGRGNFPDRFSARQFPNYSSELNVNALLLGDSALYLCASSLFVQGMYEQYFGPGTRLTVT.

This rearrangement joins TRBV7-2 to TRBJ1-1; TRBD1 might be the D (5 bases). Germline V gene sequence: CDR1 SGHTA, CDR2 FQGNSA. V dropped 4 bases and J dropped 5 bases, with 14 bases sitting between them. The CDR3 contains 14 residues. CDR3 loop: CASSSHRKGTEAFF. The CDR3, as DNA: TGTGCCAGCAGCTCCCACAGGAAAGGTACTGAAGCTTTCTTT.